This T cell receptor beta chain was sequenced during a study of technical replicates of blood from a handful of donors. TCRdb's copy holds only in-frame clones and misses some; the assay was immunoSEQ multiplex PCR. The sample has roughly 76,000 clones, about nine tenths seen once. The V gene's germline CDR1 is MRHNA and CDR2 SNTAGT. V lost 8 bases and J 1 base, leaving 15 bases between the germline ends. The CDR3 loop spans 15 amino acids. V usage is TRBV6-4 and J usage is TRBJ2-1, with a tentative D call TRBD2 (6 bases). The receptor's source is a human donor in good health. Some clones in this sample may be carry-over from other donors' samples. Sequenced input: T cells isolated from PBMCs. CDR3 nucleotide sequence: TGTGCCAGCTCGACCGGGAGAGGGTCCTACAATGAGCAGTTCTTC. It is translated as CASSTGRGSYNEQFF.